This T cell receptor (beta chain) comes out of a study of T cell repertoires in cytomegalovirus infection. Germline loops: CDR1 ENHRY, CDR2 SYGVKD. The V end was cut by 4 bases, the J end by 5 bases, with 23 bases between. CDR3 length: 17 amino acids. MiXCR, applied by TCRdb to the reads, yields one record per CDR3 protein. Of a few hundred thousand distinct CDR3 sequences in the sample, approximately 30% were seen once. The study's findings and limits: In two of eight donors, the top clonotype was HLA-C-restricted CMV-specific.

As regards this clonotype: The antigen remains unidentified.

This TCR was sampled from a human donor in good health (CMV status not recorded). Some clones in this sample may be carry-over from other donors' samples. The sample consisted of cultured PBMCs, taken from culture after CMV antigen stimulation. This chain joins TRBV10-3 and TRBJ1-2, with D maybe TRBD1 (6 bases). CDR3 sequence (DNA): TGTGCCATCAGTGCGAGCGAGGTTCAGGGACAAACGTATGGCTACACCTTC. Protein sequence: CAISASEVQGQTYGYTF.